The text below deals with one TCR beta chain. The antigen is unknown. Through a sample-barcoded 5' primer and a J-beta primer mix, a second PCR was run for roughly 6 to 12 cycles. Each cDNA molecule received a tag from a template-switch adaptor that had 12 random nucleotides. TCRdb called the 5' RACE reads again in MiXCR, with one record for every CDR3 protein. The table records hundreds of thousands of distinct CDR3 sequences, 62% of them present only once. This entry comes from a study of blood T cells in healthy people across ages. General observations from the study: It was the long-lived donors that had more naive CD4+ cells and higher diversity than aged donors. As age increased, TCR beta diversity per million T cells fell in a roughly linear fashion. Expanded clonotype changes were possibly confounded by unknown donor CMV status.

Deletions cut 10 bases from V and 4 bases from J, with 16 bases between. The CDR3 runs 13 residues. Germline assignment: CDR1 SEHNR and CDR2 FQNEAQ (reference sequence). The chain recombines TRBV7-9 with TRBJ1-1; no reliable D call. The source of this sequence is a man aged 25-45 years in good health. The source material was blood. CDR3 bases: TGTGCCATCAAAGAGGGAGGGAGCACTGAAGCTTTCTTT. Protein sequence: CAIKEGGSTEAFF.